In its sample, the clone carrying this TCR beta chain was seen a few times. The record originates from a study of cytomegalovirus exposure and HLA in healthy donors. A multiplex PCR was run with 60 Vbeta primers and 13 Jbeta primers. Some clones are missing from TCRdb's copy, which holds only in-frame ones; the method was immunoSEQ multiplex PCR. This table holds about 210,000 clones, 75% to 80% found once. The TCR sequence derives from a male donor in good health and CMV-seronegative. Sequenced material: PBMCs.

CDR3 protein: CASSRTSGDYEQYF. The DNA of the CDR3 is TGTGCCAGCAGCCGGACTAGCGGGGACTACGAGCAGTACTTC. The genes are TRBV2 and TRBJ2-7; 12 nucleotides align to TRBD2. The V and J ends lost 6 bases and 3 bases, in that order; junction bases with no gene match: 3. Germline loops: CDR1 SNHLY, CDR2 FYNNEI. CDR3 length: 14 residues.